This TCR beta chain was retrieved from a study of blood T cells in healthy people across ages (dated by TCRdb to the mid-2010s). As for the study more broadly: Template switching captured roughly one uniquely barcoded TCR beta cDNA molecule per two T cells in model experiments. To avoid experimental bias, donors of different ages were randomly spread across the sequencing lanes. The study measured age-related changes in TCR beta repertoire diversity using deep sequencing normalized with unique cDNA molecular identifiers. The donors were split into four age groups: young (average 16 years), middle-aged (39), aged (more than 55) and long-lived (roughly 88). Two additional independent replicas of 1 million unique cDNA reads from the same blood draw were analyzed for two donors (one aged 18 to 30 and one aged 80 or older). What the work shows at the level of the full study, not this receptor alone: Compared with the aged group, the long-lived group had more naive CD4+ T cells, fewer expanded clones and increased TCR diversity, a pattern suggesting age selection. The percentage of naive T cells measured by flow cytometry correlated strongly with observed TCR beta diversity. Total diversity estimates from one million sequenced T cells were considered lower bounds and underestimates. Because donor CMV infection status was unknown, age-related changes in expanded clonotypes were potentially confounded. Bulk unsorted PBMC profiling prevented conclusive comparison of naive and antigen-experienced compartments. As age increased, observed TCR beta diversity per million T cells dropped in a roughly linear way, and a significant reduction was already evident by age 40.

Donors were 30 to 45 systemically healthy Caucasian individuals from Russia aged 6 to 90 years. Each donor gave approximately 9.3 milliliters of peripheral blood, collected into EDTA-treated Vacutainer tubes. Ficoll-Paque density-gradient centrifugation was used to isolate PBMCs, with at least 7 million obtained per sample. Trizol reagent was used to extract total RNA from the PBMCs, yielding at least 6 micrograms per sample. The percentages of naive CD45RAhigh/CD27high T cells were determined by flow cytometry on a PBMC aliquot from every donor. The sample holds many counts of this clonotype. Its antigen is currently not known. It has no much larger one-base neighbor in the sample; base qualities were not kept. The method was 5' RACE. Sequencing used an Illumina HiSeq 2500. A second roughly 6 to 12 cycle PCR used a sample-barcoded 5' primer and a J-beta primer mix. Each TCR beta cDNA molecule received a unique molecular identifier from a template-switch 5' adaptor carrying 12 random nucleotides. Each sample yielded at least 2.5 million CDR3-containing paired-end reads. The Mint cDNA synthesis kit, primed by a TRBC-specific oligonucleotide, was used to synthesize first-strand cDNA from all RNA. Following uracil-DNA glycosylase treatment, a first 18-cycle PCR with universal primers M1SS and BC2_uni_R was performed on all cDNA. The original pipeline was this. For normalization, 1 million high-quality reads, each with a distinct molecular identifier, were randomly selected from each sample. Instead of being binned into consensus sequences, reads that shared molecular identifiers were thrown out. CDR3 identification, clonotype clustering and error correction used MiTCR with a Q25 quality threshold and the strictest error-elimination algorithm. Lower-bound total TCR beta diversity was estimated with a nonparametric unseen species model using Euler transformation. TCRdb reworked the public reads: Q25 trimming with fastp, MiXCR clone assembly, productive beta chains retained. Entries that share a CDR3 protein sequence are merged under the most common genes and DNA. It is TCRdb's table, rather than the study itself, that gives the V and J calls and clone size. This sample is represented by 2 million or so distinct CDR3 sequences; 49% of them were singletons. The ten top clones hold approximately 2.1% of the sample.

The CDR3, cysteine through phenylalanine, is 14 amino acids long. The entry retains the CDR3 DNA only, 42 bases that are in frame from base 1. Reading the germline V gene gives CDR1 MNHEY and CDR2 SVGEGT. Compared with germline, V lacks 6 bases and J lacks 0 bases; bases without a gene match: 1. The chain is encoded by TRBV6-2 or TRBV6-3 joined to TRBJ2-4; 8 nucleotides in the junction match TRBD1. The TCR originated in a woman aged 40 to 50 in good health. Input material: blood. This receptor carries the CDR3 CASRGTGAKNIQYF. Here is the DNA: TGTGCCAGCAGGGGGACAGGAGCCAAAAACATTCAGTACTTC.